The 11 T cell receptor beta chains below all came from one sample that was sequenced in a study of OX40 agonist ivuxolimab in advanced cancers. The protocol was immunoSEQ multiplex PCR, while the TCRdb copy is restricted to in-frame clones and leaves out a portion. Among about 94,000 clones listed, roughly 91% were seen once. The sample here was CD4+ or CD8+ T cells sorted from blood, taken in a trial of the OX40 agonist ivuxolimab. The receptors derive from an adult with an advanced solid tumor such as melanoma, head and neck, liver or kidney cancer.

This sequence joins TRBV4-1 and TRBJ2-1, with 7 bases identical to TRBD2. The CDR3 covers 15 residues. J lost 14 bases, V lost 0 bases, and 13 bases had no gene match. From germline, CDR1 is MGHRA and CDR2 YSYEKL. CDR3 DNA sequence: TGCGCCAGCAGCCAAGAAGCGGCTAGCGGACGATATGAGTTCTTC. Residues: CASSQEAASGRYEFF.

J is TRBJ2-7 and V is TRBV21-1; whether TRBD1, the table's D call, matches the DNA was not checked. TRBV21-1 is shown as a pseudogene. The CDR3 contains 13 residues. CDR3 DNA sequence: TGTGCCAGCACCTACAGGGAACCCTACGAGCAGTACTTC. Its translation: CASTYREPYEQYF.

In DNA form, the CDR3 reads TGTGCCAGCAGCCGTATCCAGGGAGGGTACACTGAAGCTTTCTTT. Translation gives CASSRIQGGYTEAFF. V usage is TRBV5-5 and J usage is TRBJ1-1; weak D call: TRBD1 (5 bases). With 4 bases removed from V and 3 bases from J, the gap between germline ends came to 16 bases. The CDR3 extends over 15 amino acids. Germline V lookup: CDR1 SGHKS, CDR2 YYEKEE (reference sequence).

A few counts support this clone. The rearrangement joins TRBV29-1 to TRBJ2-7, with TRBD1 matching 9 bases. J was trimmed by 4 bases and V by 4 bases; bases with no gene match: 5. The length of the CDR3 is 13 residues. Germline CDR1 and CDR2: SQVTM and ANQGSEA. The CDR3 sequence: CSVGTGVRYEQYF. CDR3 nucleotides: TGCAGCGTTGGGACAGGGGTTAGGTACGAGCAGTACTTC.

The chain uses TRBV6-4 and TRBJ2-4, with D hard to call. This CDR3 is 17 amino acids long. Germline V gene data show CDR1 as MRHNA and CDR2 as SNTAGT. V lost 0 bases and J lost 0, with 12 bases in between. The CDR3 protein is CASSDSGRELAKNIQYF. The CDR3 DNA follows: TGTGCCAGCAGTGACTCCGGTAGGGAACTAGCCAAAAACATTCAGTACTTC.

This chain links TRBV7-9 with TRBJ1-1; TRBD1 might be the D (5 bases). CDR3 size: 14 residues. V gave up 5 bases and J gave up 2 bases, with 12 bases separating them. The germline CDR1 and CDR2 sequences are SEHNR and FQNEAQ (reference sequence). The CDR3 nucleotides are TGTGCCAGCAGCCGGACACAGAGAAACACTGAAGCTTTCTTT. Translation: CASSRTQRNTEAFF.

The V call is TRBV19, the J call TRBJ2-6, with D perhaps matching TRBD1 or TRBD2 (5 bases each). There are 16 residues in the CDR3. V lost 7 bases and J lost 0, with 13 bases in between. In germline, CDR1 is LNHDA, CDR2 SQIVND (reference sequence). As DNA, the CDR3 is TGTGCCAGTAAAGGGACGGCCGGCTCTGGGGCCAACGTCCTGACTTTC. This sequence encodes CASKGTAGSGANVLTF.

CDR3: CASSEGRMREPQHF. The CDR3 DNA sequence: TGCGCCAGCAGTGAAGGGAGGATGAGGGAGCCCCAGCATTTT. The chain employs TRBV10-2 and TRBJ1-5; no reliable D call. This CDR3 contains 14 residues. Per germline, CDR1 WSHSY and CDR2 SAAADI. The V gene lost 3 bases and the J gene lost 8 bases, with 14 bases spanning the gap.

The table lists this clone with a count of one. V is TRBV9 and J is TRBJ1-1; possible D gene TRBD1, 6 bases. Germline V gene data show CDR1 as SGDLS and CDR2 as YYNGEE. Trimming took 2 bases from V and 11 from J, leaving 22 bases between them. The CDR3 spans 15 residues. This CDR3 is CASSVIQGLEGVAFF. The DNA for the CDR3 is TGTGCCAGCAGCGTCATCCAGGGGCTTGAGGGTGTTGCTTTCTTT.

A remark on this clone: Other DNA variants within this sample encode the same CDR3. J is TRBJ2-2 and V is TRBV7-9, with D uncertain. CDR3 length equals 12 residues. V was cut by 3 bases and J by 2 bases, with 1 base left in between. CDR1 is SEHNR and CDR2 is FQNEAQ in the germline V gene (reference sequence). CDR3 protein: CASSFNTGELFF. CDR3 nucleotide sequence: TGTGCCAGCAGCTTCAACACCGGGGAGCTGTTTTTT.

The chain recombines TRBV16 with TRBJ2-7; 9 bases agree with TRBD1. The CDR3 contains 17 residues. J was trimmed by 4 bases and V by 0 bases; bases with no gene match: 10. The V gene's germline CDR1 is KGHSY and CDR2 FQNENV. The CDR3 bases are TGTGCCAGCAGCCAATCATCCTGGGACAGGGATAGGTACGAGCAGTACTTC. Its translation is CASSQSSWDRDRYEQYF.